This T cell receptor beta chain appears in the sequencing data of a study of beta chain features in type 1 diabetes. Per germline, CDR1 SGHVS and CDR2 FQNEAQ. The CDR3 loop spans 17 amino acids. The V gene lost 0 bases and the J gene lost 2 bases, with 11 bases spanning the gap. This clone was seen more than once but under ten times. Its matching antigen is unknown. Study-wide results and caveats: Researchers report that Type 1 diabetes patients had moderately but significantly shorter TCRB CDR3s across all four CD4+ subsets. Here, the possible influence of HLA type (on TCRB rearrangement) remained unresolved.

Isolated RNA was reverse transcribed in full, so expressed TCRB transcripts were sequenced. Sequenced by immunoSEQ multiplex PCR; TCRdb stores in-frame clones only, minus some. In the table there are about 250,000 clones, about a tenth of which are singletons. The sequencing input was naive CD4+ T cells from blood. The chain has TRBV7-8 and TRBJ2-6; a possible D gene is TRBD1 (6 bases). The clonotype originates from a man aged 25-40 years with type 1 diabetes. CDR3 nucleotide sequence: TGTGCCAGCAGCTTAGCGTACAGGGAGACTGGGGCCAACGTCCTGACTTTC. Translation gives CASSLAYRETGANVLTF.